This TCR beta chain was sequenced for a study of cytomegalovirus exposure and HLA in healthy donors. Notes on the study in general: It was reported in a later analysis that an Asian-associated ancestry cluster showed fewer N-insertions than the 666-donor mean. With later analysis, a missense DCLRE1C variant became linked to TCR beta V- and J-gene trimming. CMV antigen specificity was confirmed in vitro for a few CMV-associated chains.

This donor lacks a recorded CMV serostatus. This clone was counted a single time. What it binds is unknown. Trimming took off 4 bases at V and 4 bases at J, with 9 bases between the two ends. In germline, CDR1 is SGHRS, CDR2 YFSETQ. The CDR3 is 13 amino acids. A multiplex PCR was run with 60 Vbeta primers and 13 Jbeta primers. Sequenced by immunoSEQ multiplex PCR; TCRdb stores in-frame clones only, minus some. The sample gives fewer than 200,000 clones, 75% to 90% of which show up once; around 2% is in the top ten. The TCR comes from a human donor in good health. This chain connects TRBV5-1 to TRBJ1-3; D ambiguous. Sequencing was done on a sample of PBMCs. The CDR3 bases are TGCGCCAGCAGCCCCGAAGCGGGAAACACCATATATTTT. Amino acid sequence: CASSPEAGNTIYF.